Included here is one T cell receptor beta chain sequence, with context. The method was immunoSEQ multiplex PCR; TCRdb's version includes in-frame clones alone and lacks a portion of them. Of more than 65,000 clones listed, more than 85% are singletons. These data are taken from a study of T cell changes during pregnancy in multiple sclerosis. The specimen was peripheral blood, collected in the first trimester of pregnancy. This receptor was identified in a female donor with multiple sclerosis, enrolled in a pregnancy study.

In DNA, the CDR3 is TGTGCCAGCAGTTCACAGGGTCCCTACAATGAGCAGTTCTTC. It specifies CASSSQGPYNEQFF. V is TRBV27 and J is TRBJ2-1, with a tentative D call TRBD1 (6 bases). V gave up 4 bases and J gave up 2 bases, with 9 bases separating them. The CDR3 has 14 residues. Germline CDR1 and CDR2: MNHEY and SMNVEV (reference sequence).